Reported below is one T cell receptor (beta chain). The entry originates in a study of blood T cell repertoires in COVID-19. Produced via immunoSEQ multiplex PCR; TCRdb's table is partial and in-frame only. The table shows under 200,000 clones, with approximately 79% occurring only once. The CDR3 runs to 14 residues. CDR1 and CDR2 (germline): MGHRA, YSYEKL. V lost 0 bases to trimming and J lost 4 bases, with 9 bases between them. The chain couples TRBV4-1 to TRBJ1-1; perhaps TRBD1 as D (5 bases). Specimen: peripheral blood. This receptor was obtained from a man aged 30 to 45 with active or convalescent COVID-19. The CDR3 region is CASSQDIRATEAFF. The CDR3 DNA reads as TGCGCCAGCAGCCAAGATATCAGGGCCACTGAAGCTTTCTTT.